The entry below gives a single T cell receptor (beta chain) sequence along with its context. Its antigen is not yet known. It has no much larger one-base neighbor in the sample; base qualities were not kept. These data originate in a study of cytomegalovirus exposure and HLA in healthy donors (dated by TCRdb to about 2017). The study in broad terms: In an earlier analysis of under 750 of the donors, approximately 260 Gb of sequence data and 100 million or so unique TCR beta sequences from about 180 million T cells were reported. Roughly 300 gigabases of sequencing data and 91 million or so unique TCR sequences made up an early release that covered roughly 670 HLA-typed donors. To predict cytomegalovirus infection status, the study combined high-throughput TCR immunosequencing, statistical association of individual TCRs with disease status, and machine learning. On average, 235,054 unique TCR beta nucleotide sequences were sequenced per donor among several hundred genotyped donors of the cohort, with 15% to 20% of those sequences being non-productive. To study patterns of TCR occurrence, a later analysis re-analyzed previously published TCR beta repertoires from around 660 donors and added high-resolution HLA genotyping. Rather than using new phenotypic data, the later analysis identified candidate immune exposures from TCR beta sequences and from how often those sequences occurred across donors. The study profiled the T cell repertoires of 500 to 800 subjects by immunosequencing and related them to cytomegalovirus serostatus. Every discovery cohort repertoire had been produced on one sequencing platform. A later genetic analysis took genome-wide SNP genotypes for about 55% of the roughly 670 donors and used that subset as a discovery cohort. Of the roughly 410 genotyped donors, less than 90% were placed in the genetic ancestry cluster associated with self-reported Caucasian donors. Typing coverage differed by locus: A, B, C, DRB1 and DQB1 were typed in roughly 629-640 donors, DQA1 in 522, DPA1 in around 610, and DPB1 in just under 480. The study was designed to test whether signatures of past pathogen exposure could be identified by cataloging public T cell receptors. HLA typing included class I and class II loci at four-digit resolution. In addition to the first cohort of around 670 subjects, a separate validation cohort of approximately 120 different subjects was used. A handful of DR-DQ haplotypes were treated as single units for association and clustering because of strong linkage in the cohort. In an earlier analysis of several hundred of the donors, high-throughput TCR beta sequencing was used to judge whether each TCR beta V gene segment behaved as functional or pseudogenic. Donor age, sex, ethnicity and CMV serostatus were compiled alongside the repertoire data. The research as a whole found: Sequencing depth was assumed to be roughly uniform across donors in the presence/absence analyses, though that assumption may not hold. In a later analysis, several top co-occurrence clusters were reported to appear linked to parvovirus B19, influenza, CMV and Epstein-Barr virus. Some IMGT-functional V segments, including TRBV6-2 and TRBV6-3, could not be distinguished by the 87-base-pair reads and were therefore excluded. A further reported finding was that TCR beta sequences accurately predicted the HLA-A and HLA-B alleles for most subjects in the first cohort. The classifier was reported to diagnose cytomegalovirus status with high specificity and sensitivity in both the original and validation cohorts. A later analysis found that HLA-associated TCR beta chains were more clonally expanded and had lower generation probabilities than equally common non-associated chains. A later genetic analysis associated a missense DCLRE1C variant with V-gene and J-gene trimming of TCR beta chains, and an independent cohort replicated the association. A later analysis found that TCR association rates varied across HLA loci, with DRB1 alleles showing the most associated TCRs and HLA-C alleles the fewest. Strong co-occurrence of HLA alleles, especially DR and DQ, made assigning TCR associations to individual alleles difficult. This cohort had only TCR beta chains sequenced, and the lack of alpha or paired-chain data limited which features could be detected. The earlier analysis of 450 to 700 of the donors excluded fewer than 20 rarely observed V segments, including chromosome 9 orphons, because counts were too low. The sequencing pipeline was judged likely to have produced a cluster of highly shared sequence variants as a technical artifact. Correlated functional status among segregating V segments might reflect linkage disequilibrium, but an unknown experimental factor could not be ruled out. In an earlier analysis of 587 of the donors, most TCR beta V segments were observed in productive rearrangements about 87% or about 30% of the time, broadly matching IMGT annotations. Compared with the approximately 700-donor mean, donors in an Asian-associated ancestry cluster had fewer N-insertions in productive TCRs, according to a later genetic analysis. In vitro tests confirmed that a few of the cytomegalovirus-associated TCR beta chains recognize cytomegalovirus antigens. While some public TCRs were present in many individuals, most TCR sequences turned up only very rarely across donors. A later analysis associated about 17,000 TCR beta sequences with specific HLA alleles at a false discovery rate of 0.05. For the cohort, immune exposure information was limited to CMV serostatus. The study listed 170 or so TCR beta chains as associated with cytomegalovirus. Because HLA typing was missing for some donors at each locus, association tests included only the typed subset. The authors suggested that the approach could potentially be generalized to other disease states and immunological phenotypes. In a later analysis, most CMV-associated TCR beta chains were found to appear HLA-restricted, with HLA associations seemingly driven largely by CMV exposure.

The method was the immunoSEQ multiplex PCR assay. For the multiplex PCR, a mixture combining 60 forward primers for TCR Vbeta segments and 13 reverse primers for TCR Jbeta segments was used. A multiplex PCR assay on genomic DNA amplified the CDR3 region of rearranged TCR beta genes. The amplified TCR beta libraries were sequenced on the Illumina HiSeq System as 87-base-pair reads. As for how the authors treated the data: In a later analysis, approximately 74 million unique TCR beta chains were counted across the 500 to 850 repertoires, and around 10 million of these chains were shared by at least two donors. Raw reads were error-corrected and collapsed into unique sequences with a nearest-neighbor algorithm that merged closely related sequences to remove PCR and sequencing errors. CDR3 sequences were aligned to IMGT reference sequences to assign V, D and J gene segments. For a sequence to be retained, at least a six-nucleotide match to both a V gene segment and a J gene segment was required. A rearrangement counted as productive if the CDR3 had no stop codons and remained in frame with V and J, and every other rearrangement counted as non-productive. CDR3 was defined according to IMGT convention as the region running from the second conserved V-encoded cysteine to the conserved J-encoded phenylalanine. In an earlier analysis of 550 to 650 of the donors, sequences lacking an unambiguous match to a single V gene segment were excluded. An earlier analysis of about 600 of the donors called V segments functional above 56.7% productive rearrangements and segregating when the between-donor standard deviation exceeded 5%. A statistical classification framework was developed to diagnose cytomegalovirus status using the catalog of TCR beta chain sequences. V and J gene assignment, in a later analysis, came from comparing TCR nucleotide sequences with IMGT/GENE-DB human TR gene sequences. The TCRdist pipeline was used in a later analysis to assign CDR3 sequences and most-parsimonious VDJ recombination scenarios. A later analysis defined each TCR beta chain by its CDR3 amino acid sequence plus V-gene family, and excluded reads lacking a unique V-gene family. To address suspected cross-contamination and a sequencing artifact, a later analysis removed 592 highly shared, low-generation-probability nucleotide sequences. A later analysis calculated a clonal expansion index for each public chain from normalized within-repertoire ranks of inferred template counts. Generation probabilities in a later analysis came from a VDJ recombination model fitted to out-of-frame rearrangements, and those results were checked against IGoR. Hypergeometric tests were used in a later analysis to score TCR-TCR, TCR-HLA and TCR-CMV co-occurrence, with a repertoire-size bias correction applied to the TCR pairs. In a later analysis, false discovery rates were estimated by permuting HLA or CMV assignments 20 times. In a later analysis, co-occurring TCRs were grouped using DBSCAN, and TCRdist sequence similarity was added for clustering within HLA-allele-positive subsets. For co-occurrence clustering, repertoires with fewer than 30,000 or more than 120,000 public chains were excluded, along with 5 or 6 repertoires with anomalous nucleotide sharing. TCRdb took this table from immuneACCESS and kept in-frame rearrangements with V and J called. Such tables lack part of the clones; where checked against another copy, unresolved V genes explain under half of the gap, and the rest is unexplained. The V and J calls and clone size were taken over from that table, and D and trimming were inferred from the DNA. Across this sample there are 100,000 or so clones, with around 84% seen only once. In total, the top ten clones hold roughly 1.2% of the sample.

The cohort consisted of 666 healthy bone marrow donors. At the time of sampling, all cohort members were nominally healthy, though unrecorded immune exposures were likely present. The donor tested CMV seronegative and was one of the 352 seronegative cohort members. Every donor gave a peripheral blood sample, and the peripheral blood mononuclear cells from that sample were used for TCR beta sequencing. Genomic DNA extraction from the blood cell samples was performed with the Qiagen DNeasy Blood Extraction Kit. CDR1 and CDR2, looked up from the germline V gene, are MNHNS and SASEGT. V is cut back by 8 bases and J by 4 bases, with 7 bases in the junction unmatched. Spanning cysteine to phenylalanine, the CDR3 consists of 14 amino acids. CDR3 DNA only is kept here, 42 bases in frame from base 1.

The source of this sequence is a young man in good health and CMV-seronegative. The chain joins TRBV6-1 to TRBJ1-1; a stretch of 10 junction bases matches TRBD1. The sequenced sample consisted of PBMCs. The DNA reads TGTGCCAGCTCTACTGGACAGGGGGGCACTGAAGCTTTCTTT. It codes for CASSTGQGGTEAFF.